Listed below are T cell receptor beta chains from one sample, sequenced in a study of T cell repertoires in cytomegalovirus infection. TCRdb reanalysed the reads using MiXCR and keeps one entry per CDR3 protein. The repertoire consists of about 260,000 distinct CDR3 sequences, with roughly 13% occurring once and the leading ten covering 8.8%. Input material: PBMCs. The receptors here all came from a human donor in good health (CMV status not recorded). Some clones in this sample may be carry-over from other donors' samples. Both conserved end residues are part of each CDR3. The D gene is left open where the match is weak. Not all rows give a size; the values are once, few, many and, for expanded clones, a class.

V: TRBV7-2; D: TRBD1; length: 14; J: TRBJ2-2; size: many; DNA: TGTGCCAGCAGCGGACAGGGACGGAGCGGGGAGCTGTTTTTT; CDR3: CASSGQGRSGELFF
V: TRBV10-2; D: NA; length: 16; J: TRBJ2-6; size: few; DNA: TGCGCCAGCAGTGAGGGCGGCCGCTCTGGGGCCAACGTCCTGACTTTC; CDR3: CASSEGGRSGANVLTF
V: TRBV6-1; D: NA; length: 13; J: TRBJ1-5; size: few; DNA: TGTGCCAGCAGCATCAGTAGCAATCAGCCCCAGCATTTT; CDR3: CASSISSNQPQHF
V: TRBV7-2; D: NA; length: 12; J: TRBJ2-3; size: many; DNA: TGTGCCAGCAGCCAGAGCACAGATACGCAGTATTTT; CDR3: CASSQSTDTQYF
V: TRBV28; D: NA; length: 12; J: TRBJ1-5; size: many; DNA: TGTGCCAGCACCTTCCTGGGCCAGCCCCAGCATTTT; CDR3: CASTFLGQPQHF
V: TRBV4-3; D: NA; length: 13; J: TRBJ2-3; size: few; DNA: TGCGCCAGCAGCCAAGGTTCCACAGATACGCAGTATTTT; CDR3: CASSQGSTDTQYF
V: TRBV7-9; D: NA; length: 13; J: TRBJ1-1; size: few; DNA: TGTGCCAGCAGCTTAGCGGGGTGGGCTGAAGCTTTCTTT; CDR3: CASSLAGWAEAFF
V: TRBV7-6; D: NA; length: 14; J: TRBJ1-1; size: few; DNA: TGTGCCAGCAGCTTAGTTTCGGTTAACACTGAAGCTTTCTTT; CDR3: CASSLVSVNTEAFF
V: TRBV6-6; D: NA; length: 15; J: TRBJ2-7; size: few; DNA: TGTGCCAGCAGTCCTCCTAGCGTCAACTCCTACGAGCAGTACTTC; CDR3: CASSPPSVNSYEQYF
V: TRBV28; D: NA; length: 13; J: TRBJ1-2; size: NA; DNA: TGTGCCAGCCGAGACCCGAACAACTATGGCTACACCTTC; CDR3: CASRDPNNYGYTF
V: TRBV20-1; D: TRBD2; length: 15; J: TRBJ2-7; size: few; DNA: TGCAGTGCTAGAGATGCCCAGCGGGGGACCTACGAGCAGTACTTC; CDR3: CSARDAQRGTYEQYF
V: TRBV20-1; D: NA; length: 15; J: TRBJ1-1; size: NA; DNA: TGCAGTGCTAGGGGGTTTGAGAACGTGAACACTGAAGCTTTCTTT; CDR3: CSARGFENVNTEAFF
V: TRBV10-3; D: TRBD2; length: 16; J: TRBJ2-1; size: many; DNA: TGTGCCATCAGTGAGTCGGCGGGGGGGGTCGGCAATGAGCAGTTCTTC; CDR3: CAISESAGGVGNEQFF
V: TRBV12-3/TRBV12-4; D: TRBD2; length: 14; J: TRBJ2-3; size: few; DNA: TGTGCCAGCAGTTTCGGGACTAGAACAGATACGCAGTATTTT; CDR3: CASSFGTRTDTQYF
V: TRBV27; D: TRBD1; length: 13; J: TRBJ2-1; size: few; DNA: TGTGCCAGCAGTTCAGGGACAGACAATGAGCAGTTCTTC; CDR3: CASSSGTDNEQFF
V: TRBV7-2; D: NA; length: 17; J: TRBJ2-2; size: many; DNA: TGTGCCAGCAGCCGTGCTAGCGTCGGGAGGAACACCGGGGAGCTGTTTTTT; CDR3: CASSRASVGRNTGELFF
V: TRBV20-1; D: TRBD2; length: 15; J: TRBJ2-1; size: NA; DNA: TGCAGTGCGCCGCCCTTAGCGGGAGATTACAATGAGCAGTTCTTC; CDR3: CSAPPLAGDYNEQFF
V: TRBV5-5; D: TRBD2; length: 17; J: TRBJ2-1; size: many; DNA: TGTGCCAGCAGCCACAGGACTAGCGGTGAATACTACAATGAGCAGTTCTTC; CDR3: CASSHRTSGEYYNEQFF
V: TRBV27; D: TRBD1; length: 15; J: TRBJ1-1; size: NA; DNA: TGTGCCAGCAGTTTATCGGGACAGGGGTGGACTGAAGCTTTCTTT; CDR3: CASSLSGQGWTEAFF
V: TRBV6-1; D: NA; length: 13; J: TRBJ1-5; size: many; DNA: TGTGCCAGCAGTAACCAGGCAGATCAGCCCCAGCATTTT; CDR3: CASSNQADQPQHF
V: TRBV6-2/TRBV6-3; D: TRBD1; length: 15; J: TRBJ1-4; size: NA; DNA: TGTGCCAGCACCAGGAGGACAGGGGGAAATGAAAAACTGTTTTTT; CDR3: CASTRRTGGNEKLFF
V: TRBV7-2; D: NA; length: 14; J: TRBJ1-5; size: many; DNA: TGTGCCAGCAGCGGCAGGGGTGGCAATCAGCCCCAGCATTTT; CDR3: CASSGRGGNQPQHF
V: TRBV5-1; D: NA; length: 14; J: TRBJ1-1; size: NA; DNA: TGCGCCAGCAGCTTGGGGTCTCGTAACACTGAAGCTTTCTTT; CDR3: CASSLGSRNTEAFF
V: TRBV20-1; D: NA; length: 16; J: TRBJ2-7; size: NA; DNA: TGCAGTGCTAGAGATAGAAAGACAGGTATTTCCTACGAGCAGTACTTC; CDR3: CSARDRKTGISYEQYF
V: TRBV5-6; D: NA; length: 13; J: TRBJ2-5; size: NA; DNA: TGTGCCAGCGGGAAGGGCCAGGTGGAGACCCAGTACTTC; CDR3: CASGKGQVETQYF
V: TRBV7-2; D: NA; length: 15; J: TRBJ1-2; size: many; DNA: TGTGCCAGCAGCCCGCCTTACCGAGCTAACTATGGCTACACCTTC; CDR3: CASSPPYRANYGYTF
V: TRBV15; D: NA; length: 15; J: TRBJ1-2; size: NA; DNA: TGTGCCACCAGCAGAGATAGATCCCAGGGATATGGCTACACCTTC; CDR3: CATSRDRSQGYGYTF
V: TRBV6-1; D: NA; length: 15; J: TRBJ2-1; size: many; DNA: TGTGCCAGCAGTGCCACAGGGTGGGACGGGAATGAGCAGTTCTTC; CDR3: CASSATGWDGNEQFF
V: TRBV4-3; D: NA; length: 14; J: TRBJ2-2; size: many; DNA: TGCGCCAGCAGCCGGGACACCGGATCCGGGGAGCTGTTTTTT; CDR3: CASSRDTGSGELFF
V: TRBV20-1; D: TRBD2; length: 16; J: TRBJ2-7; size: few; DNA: TGCAGTGCTAGAGAGGGGCGGGGGGGCTTATCCTACGAGCAGTACTTC; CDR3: CSAREGRGGLSYEQYF
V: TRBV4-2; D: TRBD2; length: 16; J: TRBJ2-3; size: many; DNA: TGTGCCAGCAGCCAAGAAATTGCGGGAGGCACAGATACGCAGTATTTT; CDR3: CASSQEIAGGTDTQYF
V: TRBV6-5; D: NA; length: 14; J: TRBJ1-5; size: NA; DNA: TGTGCCAGCAGCCTCCGACAGGTCGCGCAGCCCCAGCATTTT; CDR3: CASSLRQVAQPQHF
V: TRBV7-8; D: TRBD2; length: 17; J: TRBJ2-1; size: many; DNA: TGTGCCAGCAGCTCCCTACTAGCGGGAGTTGGAAGGGGTGAGCAGTTCTTC; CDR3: CASSSLLAGVGRGEQFF
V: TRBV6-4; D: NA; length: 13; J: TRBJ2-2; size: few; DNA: TGTGCCAGCAGTGACTGGCTAGCCCTAGGGCTGTTTTTT; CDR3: CASSDWLALGLFF
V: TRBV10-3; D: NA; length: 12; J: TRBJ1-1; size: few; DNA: TGTGCCATCAAGGGAGCGAACACTGAAGCTTTCTTT; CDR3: CAIKGANTEAFF
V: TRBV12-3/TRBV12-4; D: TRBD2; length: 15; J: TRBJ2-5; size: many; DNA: TGTGCCAGCAGGGGACTAGCGGGGTTCCAAGAGACCCAGTACTTC; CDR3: CASRGLAGFQETQYF
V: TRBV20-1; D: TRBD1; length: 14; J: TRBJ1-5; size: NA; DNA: TGCAGTGCTAGGGAGGGACAGGGGACTCAGCCCCAGCATTTT; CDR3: CSAREGQGTQPQHF
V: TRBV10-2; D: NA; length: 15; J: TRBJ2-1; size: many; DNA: TGCGCCACGGGGACCCACGGGAATTCCTACAATGAGCAGTTCTTC; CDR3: CATGTHGNSYNEQFF
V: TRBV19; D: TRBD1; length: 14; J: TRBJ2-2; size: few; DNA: TGTGCCAGTACGGAGACAGGGATCGCCGGGGAGCTGTTTTTT; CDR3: CASTETGIAGELFF
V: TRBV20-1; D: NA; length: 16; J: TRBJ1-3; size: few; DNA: TGCAGTGCTGAAGCGGGGAGTTCGAGGACGAGAAACACCATATATTTT; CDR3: CSAEAGSSRTRNTIYF
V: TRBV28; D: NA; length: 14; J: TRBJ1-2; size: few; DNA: TGTGCCAGCAGTTTTGGATCGTGGGCATATGGCTACACCTTC; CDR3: CASSFGSWAYGYTF
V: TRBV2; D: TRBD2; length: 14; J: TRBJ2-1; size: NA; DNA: TGTGCCAGCACAGGGAGGGCCGAGCTCGATGAGCAGTTCTTC; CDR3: CASTGRAELDEQFF
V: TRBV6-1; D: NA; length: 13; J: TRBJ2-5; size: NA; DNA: TGTGCCAGCAGTGCGACGGCCACCGGGACCCAGTACTTC; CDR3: CASSATATGTQYF
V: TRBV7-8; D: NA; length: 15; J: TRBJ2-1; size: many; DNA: TGTGCCAGCAGCTTAGTGGGGGGGGCCGACAATGAGCAGTTCTTC; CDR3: CASSLVGGADNEQFF
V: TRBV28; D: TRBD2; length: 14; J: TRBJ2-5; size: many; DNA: TGTGCCAGCAGTTTAGGCGGGAGTCCAGAGACCCAGTACTTC; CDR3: CASSLGGSPETQYF
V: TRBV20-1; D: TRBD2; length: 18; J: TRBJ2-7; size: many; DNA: TGCAGTGCTAGGGTTCCCGGGACTAGCGGGAGGGCCCCCTACGAGCAGTACTTC; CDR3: CSARVPGTSGRAPYEQYF
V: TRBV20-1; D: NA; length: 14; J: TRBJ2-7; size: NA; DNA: TGCAGTGCCGAACCCGTATCGGGGTCCTACGAGCAGTACTTC; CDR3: CSAEPVSGSYEQYF
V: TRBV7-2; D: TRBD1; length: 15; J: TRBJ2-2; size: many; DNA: TGTGCCAGCAGCACGCGGACAGGGCCCACCGGGGAGCTGTTTTTT; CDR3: CASSTRTGPTGELFF
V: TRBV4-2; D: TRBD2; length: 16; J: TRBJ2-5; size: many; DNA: TGTGCCAGCAGCCAAGATCAGGGAGCGGGAGGAGAGACCCAGTACTTC; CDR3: CASSQDQGAGGETQYF
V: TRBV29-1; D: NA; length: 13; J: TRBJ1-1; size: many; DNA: TGCAGCGTCGGGAAGGACACGAACACTGAAGCTTTCTTT; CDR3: CSVGKDTNTEAFF
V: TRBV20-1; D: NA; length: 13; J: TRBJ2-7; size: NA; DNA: TGCAGTGCTAGATCGGGCCCAACCTACGAGCAGTACTTC; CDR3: CSARSGPTYEQYF
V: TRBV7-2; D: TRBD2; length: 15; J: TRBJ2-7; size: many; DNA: TGTGCCAGCAGCTTAGATTGGCGGGGGGTCGGGGAGCAGTACTTC; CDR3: CASSLDWRGVGEQYF
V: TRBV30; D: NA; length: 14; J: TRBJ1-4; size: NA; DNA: TGTGCCTGGAAAGTTCCGATCCGGAATGAAAAACTGTTTTTT; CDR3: CAWKVPIRNEKLFF
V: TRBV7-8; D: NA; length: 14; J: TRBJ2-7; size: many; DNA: TGTGCCAGCAGCTTAGCCAGGGAGACCTACGAGCAGTACTTC; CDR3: CASSLARETYEQYF
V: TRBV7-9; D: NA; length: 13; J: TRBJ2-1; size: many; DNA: TGTGCCAGCAGCTTAACAGCCAACAATGAGCAGTTCTTC; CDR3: CASSLTANNEQFF
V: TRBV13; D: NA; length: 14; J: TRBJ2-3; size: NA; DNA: TGTGCCAGCAGCTCTCGCCCTATAGCGGTCGAAGAGTATTTT; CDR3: CASSSRPIAVEEYF
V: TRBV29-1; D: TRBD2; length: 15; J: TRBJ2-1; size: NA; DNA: TGCAGCGTTGCGGGGGGGCTCAGCTCCTACAATGAGCAGTTCTTC; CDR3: CSVAGGLSSYNEQFF
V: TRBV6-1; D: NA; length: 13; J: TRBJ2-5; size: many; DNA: TGTGCCAGCAGTAACCGGCTCCAAGAGACCCAGTACTTC; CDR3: CASSNRLQETQYF
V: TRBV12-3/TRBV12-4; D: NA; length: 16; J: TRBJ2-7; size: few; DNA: TGTGCCAGCACCTTTGGGGGTCGGCCGGGGCATTTCGAGCAGTACTTC; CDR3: CASTFGGRPGHFEQYF